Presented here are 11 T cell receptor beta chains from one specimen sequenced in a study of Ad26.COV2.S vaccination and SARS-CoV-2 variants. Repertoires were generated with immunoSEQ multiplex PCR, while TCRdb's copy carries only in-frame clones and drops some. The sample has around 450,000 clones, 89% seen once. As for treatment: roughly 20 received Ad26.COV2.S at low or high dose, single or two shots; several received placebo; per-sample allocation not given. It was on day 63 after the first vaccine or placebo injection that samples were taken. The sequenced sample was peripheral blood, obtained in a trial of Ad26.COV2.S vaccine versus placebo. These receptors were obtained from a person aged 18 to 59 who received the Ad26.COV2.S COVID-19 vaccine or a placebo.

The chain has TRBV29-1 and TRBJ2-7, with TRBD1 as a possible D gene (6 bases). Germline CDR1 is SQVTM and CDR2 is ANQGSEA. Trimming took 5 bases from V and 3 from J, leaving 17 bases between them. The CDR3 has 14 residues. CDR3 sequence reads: CSVLIADSGYEQYF. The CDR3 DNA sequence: TGCAGCGTTTTAATCGCGGACAGTGGCTACGAGCAGTACTTC.

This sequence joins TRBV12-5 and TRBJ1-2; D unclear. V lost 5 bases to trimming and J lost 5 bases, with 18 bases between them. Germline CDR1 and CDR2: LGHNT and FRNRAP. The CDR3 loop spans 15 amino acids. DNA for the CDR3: TGTGCTAGTGGTGGAGATGGTGCACCGTATTATGGCTACACCTTC. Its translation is CASGGDGAPYYGYTF.

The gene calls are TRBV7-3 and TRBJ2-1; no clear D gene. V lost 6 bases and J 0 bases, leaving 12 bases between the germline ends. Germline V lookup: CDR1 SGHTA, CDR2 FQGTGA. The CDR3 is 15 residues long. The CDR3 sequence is CASSAAVSSYNEQFF. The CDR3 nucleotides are TGTGCCAGCAGTGCGGCGGTGAGCTCCTACAATGAGCAGTTCTTC.

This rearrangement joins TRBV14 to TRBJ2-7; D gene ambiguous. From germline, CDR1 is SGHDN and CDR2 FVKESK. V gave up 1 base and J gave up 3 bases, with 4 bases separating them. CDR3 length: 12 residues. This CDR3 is CASSQAGYEQYF. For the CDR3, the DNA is TGTGCCAGCAGCCAAGCGGGCTACGAGCAGTACTTC.

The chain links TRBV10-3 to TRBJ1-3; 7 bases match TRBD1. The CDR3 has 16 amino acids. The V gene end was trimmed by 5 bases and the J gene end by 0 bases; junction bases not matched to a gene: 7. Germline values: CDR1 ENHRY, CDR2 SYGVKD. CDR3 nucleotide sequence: TGTGCCATCAGTCCGACAGGGCCCCTCTCTGGAAACACCATATATTTT. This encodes CAISPTGPLSGNTIYF.

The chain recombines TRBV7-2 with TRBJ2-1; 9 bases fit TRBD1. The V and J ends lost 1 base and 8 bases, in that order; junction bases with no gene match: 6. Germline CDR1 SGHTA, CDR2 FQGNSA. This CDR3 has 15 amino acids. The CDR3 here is CASSLVGTGRHEQFF. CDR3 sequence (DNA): TGTGCCAGCAGCTTAGTTGGGACAGGGCGGCATGAGCAGTTCTTC.

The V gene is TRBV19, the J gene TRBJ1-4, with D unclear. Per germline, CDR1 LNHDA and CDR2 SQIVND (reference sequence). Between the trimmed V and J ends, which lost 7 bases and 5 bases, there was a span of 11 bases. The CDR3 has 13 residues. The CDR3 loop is CASTEKGNEKLFF. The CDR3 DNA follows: TGTGCCAGTACGGAAAAGGGCAATGAAAAACTGTTTTTT.

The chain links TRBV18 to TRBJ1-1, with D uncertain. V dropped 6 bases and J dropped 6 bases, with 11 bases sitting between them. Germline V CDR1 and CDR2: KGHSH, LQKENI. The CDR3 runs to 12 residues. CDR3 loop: CASSIQRSEAFF. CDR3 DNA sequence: TGTGCCAGCTCGATACAGAGGTCTGAAGCTTTCTTT.

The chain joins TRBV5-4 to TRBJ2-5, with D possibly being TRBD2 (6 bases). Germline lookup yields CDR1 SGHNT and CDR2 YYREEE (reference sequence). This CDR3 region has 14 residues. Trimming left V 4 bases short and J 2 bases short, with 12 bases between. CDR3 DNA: TGTGCCAGCAGCGGGGACTTGGGGCAAGAGACCCAGTACTTC. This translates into CASSGDLGQETQYF.

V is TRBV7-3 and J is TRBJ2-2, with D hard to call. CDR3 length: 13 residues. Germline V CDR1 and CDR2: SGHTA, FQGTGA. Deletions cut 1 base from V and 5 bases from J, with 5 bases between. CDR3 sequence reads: CASSLSPTGELFF. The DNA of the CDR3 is TGTGCCAGCAGCTTAAGTCCAACCGGGGAGCTGTTTTTT.

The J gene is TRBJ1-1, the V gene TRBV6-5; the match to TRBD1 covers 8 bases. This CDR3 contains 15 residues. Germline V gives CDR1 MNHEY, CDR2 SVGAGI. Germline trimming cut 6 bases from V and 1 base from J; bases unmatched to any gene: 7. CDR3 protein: CASRDPGTGNTEAFF. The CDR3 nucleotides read TGTGCCAGCAGGGATCCCGGGACAGGGAACACTGAAGCTTTCTTT.